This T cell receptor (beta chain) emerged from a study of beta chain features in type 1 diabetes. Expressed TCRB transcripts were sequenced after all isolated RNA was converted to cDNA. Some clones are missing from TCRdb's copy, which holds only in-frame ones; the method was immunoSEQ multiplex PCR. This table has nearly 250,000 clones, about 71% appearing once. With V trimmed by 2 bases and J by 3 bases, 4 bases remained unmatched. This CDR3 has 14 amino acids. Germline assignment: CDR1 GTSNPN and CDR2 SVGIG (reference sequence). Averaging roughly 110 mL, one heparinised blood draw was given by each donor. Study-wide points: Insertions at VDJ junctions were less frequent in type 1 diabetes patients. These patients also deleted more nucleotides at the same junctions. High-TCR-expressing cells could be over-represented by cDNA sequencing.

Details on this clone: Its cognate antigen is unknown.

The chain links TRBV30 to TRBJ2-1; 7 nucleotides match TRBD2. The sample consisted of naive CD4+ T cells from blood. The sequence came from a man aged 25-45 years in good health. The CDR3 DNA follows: TGTGCCTGGAGTTTCCAGCGGGGCTACAATGAGCAGTTCTTC. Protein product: CAWSFQRGYNEQFF. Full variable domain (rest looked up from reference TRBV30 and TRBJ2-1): SQTIHQWPATLVQPVGSPLSLECTVEGTSNPNLYWYRQAAGRGLQLLFYSVGIGQISSEVPQNLSASRPQDRQFILSSKKLLLSDSGFYLCAWSFQRGYNEQFFGPGTRLTVL.